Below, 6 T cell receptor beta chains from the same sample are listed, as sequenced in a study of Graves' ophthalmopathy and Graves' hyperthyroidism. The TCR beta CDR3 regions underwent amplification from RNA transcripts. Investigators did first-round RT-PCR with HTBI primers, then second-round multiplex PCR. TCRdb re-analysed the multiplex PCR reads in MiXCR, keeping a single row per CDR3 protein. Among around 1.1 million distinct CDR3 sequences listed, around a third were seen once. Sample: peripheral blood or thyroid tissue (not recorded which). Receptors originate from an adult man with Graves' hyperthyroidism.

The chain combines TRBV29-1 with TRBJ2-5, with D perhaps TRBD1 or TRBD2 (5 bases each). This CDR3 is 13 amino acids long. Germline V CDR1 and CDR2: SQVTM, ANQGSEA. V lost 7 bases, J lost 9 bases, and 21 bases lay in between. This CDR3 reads CSGTGTNYQPQYF. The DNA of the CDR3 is TGCAGCGGAACGGGGACCAATTATCAGCCCCAGTACTTC.

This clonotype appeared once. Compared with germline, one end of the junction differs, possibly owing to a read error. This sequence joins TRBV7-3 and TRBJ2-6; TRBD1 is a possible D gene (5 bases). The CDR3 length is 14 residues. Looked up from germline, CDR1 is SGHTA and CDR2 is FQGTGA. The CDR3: CASSFSLGAYVLTF. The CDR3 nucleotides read TGTGCCAGCAGTTTTTCGTTAGGGGCCTACGTCCTGACTTTC.

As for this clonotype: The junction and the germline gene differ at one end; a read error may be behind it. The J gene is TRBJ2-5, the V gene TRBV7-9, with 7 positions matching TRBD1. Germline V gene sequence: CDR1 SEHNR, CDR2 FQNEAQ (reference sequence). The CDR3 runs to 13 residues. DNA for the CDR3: TGTGCCAGCAGCCCCGACAGGGTGGAGAGCCAGTACTTC. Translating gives CASSPDRVESQYF.

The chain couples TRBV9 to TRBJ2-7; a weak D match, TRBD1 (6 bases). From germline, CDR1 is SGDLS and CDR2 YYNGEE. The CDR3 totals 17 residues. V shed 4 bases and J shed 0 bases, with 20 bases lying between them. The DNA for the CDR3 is TGTGCCAGCAGCCCGACAGAGCCCACAGGGCGCTCCTACGAGCAGTACTTC. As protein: CASSPTEPTGRSYEQYF.

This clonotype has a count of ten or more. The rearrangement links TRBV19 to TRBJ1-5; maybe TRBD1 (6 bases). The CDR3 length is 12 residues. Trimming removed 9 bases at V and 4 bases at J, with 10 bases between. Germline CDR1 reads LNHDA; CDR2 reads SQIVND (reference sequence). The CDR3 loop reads CASRQGNQPQHF. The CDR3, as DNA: TGTGCCAGCAGGCAGGGGAATCAGCCCCAGCATTTT.

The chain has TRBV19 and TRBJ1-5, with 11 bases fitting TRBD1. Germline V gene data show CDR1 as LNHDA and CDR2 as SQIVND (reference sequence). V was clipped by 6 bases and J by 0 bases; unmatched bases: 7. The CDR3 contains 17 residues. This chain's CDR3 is CASRGQGGKYSNQPQHF. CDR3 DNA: TGTGCCAGTAGGGGACAGGGGGGGAAATATAGCAATCAGCCCCAGCATTTT. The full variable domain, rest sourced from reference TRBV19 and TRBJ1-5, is DGGITQSPKYLFRKEGQNVTLSCEQNLNHDAMYWYRQDPGQGLRLIYYSQIVNDFQKGDIAEGYSVSREKKESFPLTVTSAQKNPTAFYLCASRGQGGKYSNQPQHFGDGTRLSIL.